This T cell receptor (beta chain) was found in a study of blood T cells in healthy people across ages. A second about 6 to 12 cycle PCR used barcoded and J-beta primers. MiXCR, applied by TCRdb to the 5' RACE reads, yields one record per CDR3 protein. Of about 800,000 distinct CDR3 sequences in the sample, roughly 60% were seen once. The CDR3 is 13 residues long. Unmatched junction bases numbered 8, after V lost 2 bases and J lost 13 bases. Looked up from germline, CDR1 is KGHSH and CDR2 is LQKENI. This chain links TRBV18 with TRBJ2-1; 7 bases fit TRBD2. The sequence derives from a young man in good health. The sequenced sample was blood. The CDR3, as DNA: TGTGCCAGCTCACCAATCAGGAGGGAGGGCCAGTTCTTC. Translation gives CASSPIRREGQFF.